This T cell receptor beta chain was sequenced in a study of radiation and T cells in renal cell carcinoma. Study-wide results and caveats: Top tumor clonotypes rose in blood 2 weeks post-radiation, then contracted. Pretreatment tumor biopsies were lacking, so baseline clonotypes are unknown.

Worth noting for this clone: The target antigen is unknown.

Time point here: blood 2 weeks post-SBRT. Treatment indicated: 15 Gy SBRT to primary tumor, nephrectomy 4 weeks later. Radiation-treated patients gave blood at baseline, week 2 and week 4. Trimming took 0 bases from V and 7 from J, leaving 7 bases between them. CDR1 is GTSNPN and CDR2 is SVGIG in the germline V gene (reference sequence). CDR3 length: 13 amino acids. Using immunoSEQ multiplex PCR, the repertoire was profiled, and TCRdb retains in-frame clones only, with some absent. The sample contains roughly 150,000 clones, over 80% of which appear only once. The specimen was blood, collected from a patient whose treatment included radiotherapy and nephrectomy. This clonotype was obtained from a woman aged 50 to 60 with renal cell carcinoma. V and J are TRBV30 and TRBJ1-6; a possible D gene is TRBD1 (5 bases). CDR3 loop: CAWSVPGNSPLHF. In nucleotides, the CDR3 is TGTGCCTGGAGTGTACCAGGGAATTCACCCCTCCACTTT.